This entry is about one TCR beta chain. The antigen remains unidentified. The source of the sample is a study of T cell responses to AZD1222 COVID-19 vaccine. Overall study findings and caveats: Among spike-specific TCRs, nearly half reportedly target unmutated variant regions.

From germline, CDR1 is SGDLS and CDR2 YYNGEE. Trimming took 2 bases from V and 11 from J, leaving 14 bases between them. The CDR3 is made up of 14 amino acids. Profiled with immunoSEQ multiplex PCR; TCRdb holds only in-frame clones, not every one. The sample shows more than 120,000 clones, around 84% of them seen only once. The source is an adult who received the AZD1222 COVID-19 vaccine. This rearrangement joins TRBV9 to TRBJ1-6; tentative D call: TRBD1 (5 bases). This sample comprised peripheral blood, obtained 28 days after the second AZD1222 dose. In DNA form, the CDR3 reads TGTGCCAGCAGCGTGAGCCAGGGAAGTACACCCCTCCACTTT. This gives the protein CASSVSQGSTPLHF.